These 6 T cell receptor beta chains originate from one sample sequenced in a study of regulatory T cells in long-lasting Graves disease. Sequencing libraries for TCR beta were prepared with iRepertoire HTBI primers and Arm-PCR of CDR3 regions. Each CDR3 protein gets one entry after TCRdb re-called the multiplex PCR reads with MiXCR. The profile shows hundreds of thousands of distinct CDR3 sequences, around 11% of them singletons. Time point reported: newly diagnosed GD, antithyroid drugs for less than 3 months. RNA extracted from PBMCs served as the sequencing template. These data are also associated with another study on T cells in Graves' hyperthyroidism and ophthalmopathy.

The material was peripheral blood mononuclear cells (PBMCs), obtained at new diagnosis, from a patient treated with antithyroid drugs. Receptor source: a young woman with Graves disease.

The chain is built from TRBV4-3 and TRBJ1-2; D might be TRBD1 (6 bases). Germline values: CDR1 LGHNA, CDR2 YSLEER. There are 15 residues in the CDR3. The V end was cut by 0 bases, the J end by 4 bases, with 12 bases between. The CDR3 nucleotides read TGCGCCAGCAGCCAAGAACGGGGGGCCTTCTATGGCTACACCTTC. Translating it yields CASSQERGAFYGYTF.

This clonotype was found many times. The chain carries TRBV29-1 and TRBJ1-1; D gene uncertain. This CDR3 contains 11 residues. Germline V gives CDR1 SQVTM, CDR2 ANQGSEA. V lost 3 bases and J 6 bases, leaving 8 bases between the germline ends. CDR3 residues: CSVDKGPEAFF. CDR3 nucleotides: TGCAGCGTTGATAAGGGCCCTGAAGCTTTCTTT.

This clonotype was seen repeatedly, ten times or more. This chain connects TRBV20-1 to TRBJ1-1; D gene ambiguous. CDR3 length: 9 residues. Trimming removed 4 bases from V and 7 bases from J, with 4 bases in between. Germline values: CDR1 DFQATT, CDR2 SNEGSKA (reference sequence). DNA for the CDR3: TGCAGTGCTATAGGTGAAGCTTTCTTT. As protein: CSAIGEAFF.

The chain combines TRBV7-9 with TRBJ2-2; no firm D call. Trimming cost V 4 bases and J 8 bases, with 17 bases left between them. From germline, CDR1 is SEHNR and CDR2 FQNEAQ (reference sequence). This CDR3 has 15 amino acids. This CDR3 reads CASSSLTILGGELFF. In DNA, the CDR3 is TGTGCCAGCAGCTCCTTGACGATCCTCGGTGGGGAGCTGTTTTTT.

The chain employs TRBV10-3 and TRBJ2-1, with D perhaps matching TRBD2 (5 bases). Trimming cost V 6 bases and J 5 bases, with 8 bases left between them. CDR1 ENHRY and CDR2 SYGVKD come from the germline V gene. The length of the CDR3 is 12 residues. CDR3 in DNA: TGTGCCATCAGGACGGGGAACAATGAGCAGTTCTTC. Its protein is CAIRTGNNEQFF.

The sample holds many counts of this clonotype. The chain recombines TRBV6-5 with TRBJ2-7; no clear D. The CDR3 sequence is 16 residues long. The V and J ends lost 2 bases and 2 bases respectively, with 16 bases between them. Germline V gene data show CDR1 as MNHEY and CDR2 as SVGAGI. CDR3 coding DNA: TGTGCCAGCAGTTACGGTCCAGGACGAACTACCTACGAGCAGTACTTC. Translated, it gives CASSYGPGRTTYEQYF.